This T cell receptor beta chain comes out of a study of cytomegalovirus exposure and HLA in healthy donors. Study as a whole: The 120 validation repertoires, a later analysis reported, used the same platform as the approximately 670 repertoires from the first cohort.

The protocol was immunoSEQ multiplex PCR, while the TCRdb copy is restricted to in-frame clones and leaves out a portion. The data hold 90,000 to 110,000 clones, with about nine tenths observed a single time. The CDR3 has 12 amino acids. Trimming removed 3 bases from V and 6 bases from J, with 10 bases in between. The germline V gene encodes CDR1 SGDLS and CDR2 YYNGEE. General study points: Rare TCR sequences dominated, though some public TCRs recurred in many donors.

The table lists this clone with a few counts. Its antigen is currently unknown. J is TRBJ2-7 and V is TRBV9; D gene ambiguous. This clonotype originated in a woman younger than 35 in good health and CMV-seronegative. Sequenced input: PBMCs. Written as DNA, the CDR3 is TGTGCCAGCAGCGGATTAGAGGCCGAGCAGTACTTC. It encodes CASSGLEAEQYF.